The source of this TCR beta chain is a study of T cell responses to AZD1222 COVID-19 vaccine. Whole-study findings and limits: Among spike-specific TCRs, nearly half reportedly target unmutated variant regions. Spike was spanned by vaccine-associated CD4 TCRs, which were dominant at 160-218 and 743-854. Only a handful of AZD1222 recipients were seropositive at baseline.

TCRdb keeps only in-frame clones here, not all; method: immunoSEQ multiplex PCR. Among more than 85,000 clones, 85% to 90% were seen once, and the ten largest hold around a sixth. In regard to this clone: Its matching antigen is unknown. An end of the junction does not agree with germline; a read error may underlie this.

The CDR3 sequence is 16 residues long. CDR1 and CDR2 (germline): MGHDK, SYGVNS. V is TRBV25-1 and J is TRBJ1-3; 12 positions match TRBD1. This specimen was peripheral blood, taken 28 days after the second AZD1222 dose. The clonotype comes from an adult who received the AZD1222 COVID-19 vaccine. This CDR3 is CASSAPGQGAGNTIYF. The CDR3 bases are TGTGCCAGCAGTGCACCGGGACAGGGGGCTGGGAACACCATATATTTT.